This section outlines one T cell receptor beta chain sequence together with its context. This table comes from immunoSEQ multiplex PCR, and its TCRdb copy is limited to in-frame clones, with some not included. The repertoire holds about 400,000 clones, with more than 75% as singletons. This record comes from a study of blood T cell repertoires in COVID-19. CDR1 is KGHSH and CDR2 is LQKENI in the germline V gene. Trimming took off 4 bases at V and 6 bases at J, with 15 bases between the two ends. This CDR3 is 15 amino acids long. Sequencing input: peripheral blood. The genes are TRBV18 and TRBJ2-2, with D possibly matching TRBD1 (6 bases). The TCR was taken from a human donor in a cohort sampled during active COVID-19. CDR3 protein: CASSRKAQGPGELFF. DNA of the CDR3: TGTGCCAGCTCACGGAAAGCACAGGGACCCGGGGAGCTGTTTTTT.